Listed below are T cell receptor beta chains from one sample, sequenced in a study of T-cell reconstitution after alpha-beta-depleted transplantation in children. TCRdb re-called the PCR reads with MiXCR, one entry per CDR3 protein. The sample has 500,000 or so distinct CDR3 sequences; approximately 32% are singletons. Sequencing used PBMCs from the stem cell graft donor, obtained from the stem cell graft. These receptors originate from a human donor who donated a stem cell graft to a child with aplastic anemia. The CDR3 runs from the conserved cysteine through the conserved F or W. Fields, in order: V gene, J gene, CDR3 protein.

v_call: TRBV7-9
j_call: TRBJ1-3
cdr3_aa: CASSLSGTDSGNTIYF

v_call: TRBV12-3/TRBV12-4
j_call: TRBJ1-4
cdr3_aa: CASSHDRAVATNEKLFF

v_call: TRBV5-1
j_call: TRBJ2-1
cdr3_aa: CASSRHGTSVVGENNEQFF

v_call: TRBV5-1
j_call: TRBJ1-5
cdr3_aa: CASSLGAGESNQPQHF

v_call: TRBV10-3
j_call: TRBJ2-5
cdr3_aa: CAISQGGATLQETQYF

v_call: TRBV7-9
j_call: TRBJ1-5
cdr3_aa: CAITAAGGNQPQHF

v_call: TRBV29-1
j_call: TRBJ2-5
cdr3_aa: CSVEDPRGMETQYF

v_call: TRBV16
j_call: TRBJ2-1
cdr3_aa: CASSHFVQGEQFF

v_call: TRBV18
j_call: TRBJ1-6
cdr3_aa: CASSPPDSPLHF

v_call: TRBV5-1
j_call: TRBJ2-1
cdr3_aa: CASSLVPTGVGYNEQFF

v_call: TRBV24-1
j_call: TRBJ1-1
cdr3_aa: CATSGPGQTNTEAFF